The table lists the clone carrying this T cell receptor (beta chain) with many counts. This CDR3 has 15 residues. In germline, CDR1 is SGHAT, CDR2 FQNNGV. V lost 1 base and J lost 5, with 12 bases in between. TCRdb reprocessed the 5' RACE reads via MiXCR and lists one record per CDR3 protein. The sample contains approximately 75,000 distinct CDR3 sequences, 4.6% of which appear only once. The sample belongs to a study of early T cells in non-severe SARS-CoV-2 infection. This TCR was sampled from an adult who was a healthcare worker with PCR-confirmed SARS-CoV-2 infection or an uninfected control (not recorded which). The donor label of this sample is uncertain. The sequencing used whole blood, collected at baseline. V and J are TRBV11-2 and TRBJ2-1, with a weak D call TRBD2 (5 bases). CDR3 loop: CASSLGLTINNEQFF. CDR3 coding DNA: TGTGCCAGCAGCTTAGGACTGACTATAAACAATGAGCAGTTCTTC.